The source of this TCR beta chain is a study of T cell repertoires in cytomegalovirus infection (dated by TCRdb to the late 2010s). Context from the whole study: Peptide stimulations targeted recently identified HLA-C-restricted CMV epitopes, whose presentation resists viral immunomodulation, together with well-studied HLA-B-restricted epitopes. Because public TCR beta signatures pointed to carriage of CMV infection together with the matching HLA type, the HLA type of each donor mattered for the analysis. Study-level results and caveats: In both this cohort and an independent roughly 400-donor cohort, the cumulative frequency of public TCR beta family members distinguished carriers of CMV infection plus the relevant HLA type. The ex vivo response was dominated by HLA-C-restricted CMV-specific TCR beta clonotypes, which also provided the single most frequent clonotype in two of eight donors.

This clonotype was found once. It has no known antigen specificity. Base qualities are not provided; no much larger clone lies one nucleotide away. Evidence from a single read is weak. Sample treatment or condition, as interpreted from the label and publication: in vitro stimulation with specific CMV peptide epitopes to enrich CMV-specific T cells. The cysteine opens and the phenylalanine closes a CDR3 of 15 amino acids. The read is trimmed to its CDR3 DNA, 45 bases read in frame from base 1. At the junction V is shortened by 8 bases and J by 0 bases, with 11 bases in between. The germline V gene (reference sequence) supplies CDR1 LNHNV and CDR2 YYDKDF. TCRdb names Illumina HiSeq 1500 as the instrument used. TCRdb passed the public sequencing reads through fastp at Q25 and MiXCR, retaining productive beta sequences. Each CDR3 protein appears once, grouped with its most common genes and DNA. The sample table lists approximately 1,000,000 distinct CDR3 sequences, about a third of them with a count of one. 11% to 15% of the sample comes from the top ten.

The sequence was collected from a human donor in good health (CMV status not recorded). Some clones in this sample may be carry-over from other donors' samples. The chain is made from TRBV15 and TRBJ2-6, with no reliable assignment of the D segment. The material was cultured CD8+ T cells from PBMCs, obtained from culture after CMV antigen stimulation. The bases read TGTGCCACCGTCCTCTCCCCCTCTGGGGCCAACGTCCTGACTTTC. Translated, it reads CATVLSPSGANVLTF.